This T cell receptor beta chain was identified during a study of T cell responses to AZD1222 COVID-19 vaccine (dated by TCRdb to the early 2020s). In the study overall: Because spike-specific TCR depth and breadth did not differ between the two schedules, AZD1222 recipients who got a second dose at roughly 4 weeks were pooled with those who got a second dose at roughly 12 weeks. TCR sequencing was performed for 230 to 250 trial participants, of whom around 210 were given two doses of AZD1222 and some 26 were given two doses of MenACWY control vaccine. Enrollment into the trials was organized by age into subgroups of 18-55, 56-69 and 70-plus years, and those subgroups contained 148, 28 and 57 TCR-sequenced participants, respectively. Study-wide conclusions, independent of this receptor: Epitopes outside the regions mutated in the B.1.351 and B.1.1.7 variants were reportedly recognized by nearly half of the unique spike-specific TCRs. The 56-69-year group was small, and its depth increase did not reach significance, likely because of low power. The vaccine-associated CD4 TCRs covered the entire spike protein, and the dominant responses fell in regions 160-218 and 743-854. Only 5 to 7 AZD1222 recipients were SARS-CoV-2 seropositive at baseline, limiting conclusions about previously exposed vaccinees. Because no day 14 peak-response samples were available, repertoires were characterized only after the peak T cell response. Participants were mostly white British, with more females than males. The authors suggested clonal diversity may have been underestimated. A significant rise in spike-specific TCR breadth and depth was observed after two AZD1222 doses relative to day 0 and relative to MenACWY recipients.

The germline V and J ends show losses of 11 bases and 4 bases respectively, and no gene match explains 11 bases of the junction. For CDR1 and CDR2, the germline V gene lists MDHEN and SYDVKM. The CDR3, from cysteine to phenylalanine, totals 14 residues. Just the 42-base CDR3 DNA is kept, in frame starting at base 1. The CDR3 regions of human TCRbeta chains were analyzed by immunosequencing. On the authors' methods: TCRs in the repertoires were matched against a reference library of SARS-CoV-2-specific TCRs that had been generated with the MIRA antigen-specificity platform. Breadth meant the fraction of unique TCRs that were SARS-CoV-2-associated, whereas depth meant the fraction of total T cells that were SARS-CoV-2-associated. Using the MIRA data, each spike-specific TCR was assigned both to the spike region to which the TCR was reactive and to a CD4 or CD8 class. Log10-transformed breadth and depth values were compared by one-way ANOVA with Sidak's multiple comparisons tests. In TCRdb, the immuneACCESS table is reduced to in-frame sequences with V and J assigned. These tables do not hold every clone; where another copy was compared, an unresolved V gene accounts for under half, and the others remain unexplained. V and J calls and clone size are as listed in that table; D and trimming were resolved from the DNA. The sample table holds 100,000 to 120,000 clones, of which over 75% were seen once. 2.5% of the sample comes from the top ten.

Reading the label with the study, this specimen's time point is: baseline before first vaccination. Vaccinee samples were obtained from the UK trials COV001 and COV002, which included a single-blind randomized controlled phase 2/3 trial of AZD1222 (ChAdOx1 nCoV-19) in healthy adults. For TCRbeta chain sequencing, PBMC samples were collected from trial participants at day 0 and at day 28 after the second dose. The count of this clone is one. Its antigen is still unknown. There are no base qualities to consult, and no much larger clone falls within one base. This TCR was recovered from an adult in good health. The rearrangement joined TRBV28 to TRBJ1-1; 9 bases in the middle match TRBD1. Sequenced material: peripheral blood, taken on day 0 of AZD1222 vaccination. This receptor carries the CDR3 CACLGTGRGTEAFF. The DNA is as follows: TGTGCCTGTCTCGGGACAGGGAGGGGCACTGAAGCTTTCTTT.